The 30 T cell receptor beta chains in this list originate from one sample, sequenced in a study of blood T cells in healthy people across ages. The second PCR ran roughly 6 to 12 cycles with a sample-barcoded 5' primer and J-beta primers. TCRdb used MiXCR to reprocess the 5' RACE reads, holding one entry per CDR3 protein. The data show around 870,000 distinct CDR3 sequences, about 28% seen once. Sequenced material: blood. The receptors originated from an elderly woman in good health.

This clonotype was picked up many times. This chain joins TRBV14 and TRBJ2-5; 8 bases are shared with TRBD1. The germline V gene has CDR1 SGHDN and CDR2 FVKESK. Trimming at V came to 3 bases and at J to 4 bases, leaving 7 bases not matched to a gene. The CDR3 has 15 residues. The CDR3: CASSHRTGKGETQYF. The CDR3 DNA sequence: TGTGCCAGCAGCCACCGGACAGGGAAGGGAGAGACCCAGTACTTC.

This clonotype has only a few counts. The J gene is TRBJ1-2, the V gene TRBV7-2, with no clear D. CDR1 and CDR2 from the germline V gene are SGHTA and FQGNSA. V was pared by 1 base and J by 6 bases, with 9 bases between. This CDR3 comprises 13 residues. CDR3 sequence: CASSLGIGNGYTF. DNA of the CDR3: TGTGCCAGCAGCTTAGGTATCGGCAATGGCTACACCTTC.

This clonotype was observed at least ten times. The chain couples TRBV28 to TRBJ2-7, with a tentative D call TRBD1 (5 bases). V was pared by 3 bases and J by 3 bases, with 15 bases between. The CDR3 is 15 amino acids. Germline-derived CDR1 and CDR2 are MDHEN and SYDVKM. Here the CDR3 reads CASSFQGAPIYEQYF. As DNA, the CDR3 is TGTGCCAGCAGTTTCCAGGGTGCGCCAATCTACGAGCAGTACTTC.

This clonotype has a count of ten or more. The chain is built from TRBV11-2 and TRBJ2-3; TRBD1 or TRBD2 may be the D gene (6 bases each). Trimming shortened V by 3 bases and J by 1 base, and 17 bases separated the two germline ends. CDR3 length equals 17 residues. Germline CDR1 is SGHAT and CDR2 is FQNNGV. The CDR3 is CASSFSGGPYRTDTQYF. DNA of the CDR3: TGTGCCAGCAGCTTTAGTGGGGGGCCCTACCGCACAGATACGCAGTATTTT.

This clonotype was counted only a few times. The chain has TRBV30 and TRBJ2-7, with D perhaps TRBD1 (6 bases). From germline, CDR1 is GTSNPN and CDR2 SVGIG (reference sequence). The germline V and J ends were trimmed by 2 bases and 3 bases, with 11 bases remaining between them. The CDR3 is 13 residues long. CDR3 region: CAWSRQAGYEQYF. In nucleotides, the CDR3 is TGTGCCTGGAGTAGACAGGCTGGCTACGAGCAGTACTTC.

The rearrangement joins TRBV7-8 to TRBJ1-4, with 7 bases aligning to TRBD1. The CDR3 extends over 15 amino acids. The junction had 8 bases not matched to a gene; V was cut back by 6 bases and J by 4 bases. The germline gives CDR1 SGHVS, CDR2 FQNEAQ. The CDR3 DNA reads TGTGCCAGCAGTTACGGCGGACAGGTTAATGAAAAACTGTTTTTT. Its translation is CASSYGGQVNEKLFF.

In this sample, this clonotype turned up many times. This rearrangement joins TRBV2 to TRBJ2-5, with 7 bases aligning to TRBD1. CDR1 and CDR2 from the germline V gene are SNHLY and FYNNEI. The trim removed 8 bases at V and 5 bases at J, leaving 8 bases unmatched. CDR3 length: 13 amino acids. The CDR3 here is CASQRQGGETQYF. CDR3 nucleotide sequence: TGTGCCAGCCAGAGACAGGGCGGGGAGACCCAGTACTTC.

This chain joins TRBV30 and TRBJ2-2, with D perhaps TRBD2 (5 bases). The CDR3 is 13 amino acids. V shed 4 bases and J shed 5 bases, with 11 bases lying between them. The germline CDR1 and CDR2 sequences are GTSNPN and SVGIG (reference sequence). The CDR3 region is CAWTRGSTGELFF. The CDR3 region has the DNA TGTGCCTGGACCCGGGGTTCGACCGGGGAGCTGTTTTTT.

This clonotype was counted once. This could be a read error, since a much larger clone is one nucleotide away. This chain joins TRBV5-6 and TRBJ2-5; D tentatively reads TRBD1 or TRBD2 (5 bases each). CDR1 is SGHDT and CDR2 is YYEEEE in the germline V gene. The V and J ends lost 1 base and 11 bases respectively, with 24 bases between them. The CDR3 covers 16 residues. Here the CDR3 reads CASSLIRGVSYNEQYF. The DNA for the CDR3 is TGTGCCAGCAGCTTGATACGAGGGGTCTCCTACAATGAGCAGTACTTC.

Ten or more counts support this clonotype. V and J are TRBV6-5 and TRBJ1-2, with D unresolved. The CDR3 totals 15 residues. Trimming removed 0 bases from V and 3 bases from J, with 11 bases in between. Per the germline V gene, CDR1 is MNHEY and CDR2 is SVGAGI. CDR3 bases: TGTGCCAGCAGTTACTCTCTAGGCCAACACTATGGCTACACCTTC. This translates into CASSYSLGQHYGYTF.

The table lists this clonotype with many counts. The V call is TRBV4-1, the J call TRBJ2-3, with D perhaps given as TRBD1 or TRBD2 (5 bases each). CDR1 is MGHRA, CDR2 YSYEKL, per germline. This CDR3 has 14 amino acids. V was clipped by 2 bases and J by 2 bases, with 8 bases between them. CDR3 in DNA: TGCGCCAGCAGCCAACCGGGACCCACAGATACGCAGTATTTT. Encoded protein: CASSQPGPTDTQYF.

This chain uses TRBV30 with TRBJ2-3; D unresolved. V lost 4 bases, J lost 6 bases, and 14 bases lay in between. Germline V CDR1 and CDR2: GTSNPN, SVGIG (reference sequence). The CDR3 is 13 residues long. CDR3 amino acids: CAWNSGASDTQYF. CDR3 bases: TGTGCCTGGAACAGTGGAGCCTCGGATACGCAGTATTTT.

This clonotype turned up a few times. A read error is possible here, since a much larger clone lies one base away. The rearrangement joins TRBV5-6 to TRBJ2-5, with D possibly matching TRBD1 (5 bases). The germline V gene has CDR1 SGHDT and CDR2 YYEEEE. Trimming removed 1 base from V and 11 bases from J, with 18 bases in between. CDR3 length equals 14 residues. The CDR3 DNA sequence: TGTGCCAGCAGCTTGTTCAGACAGTTTTTTGAGCAGTACTTC. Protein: CASSLFRQFFEQYF.

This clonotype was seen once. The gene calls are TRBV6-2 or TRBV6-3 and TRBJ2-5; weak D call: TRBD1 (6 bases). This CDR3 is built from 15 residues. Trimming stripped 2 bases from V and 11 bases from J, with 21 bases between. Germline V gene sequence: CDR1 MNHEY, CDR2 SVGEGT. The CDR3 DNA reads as TGTGCCAGCAGTTACAGGGCCTCTCGGACAGAGAAGCAGTACTTC. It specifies CASSYRASRTEKQYF.

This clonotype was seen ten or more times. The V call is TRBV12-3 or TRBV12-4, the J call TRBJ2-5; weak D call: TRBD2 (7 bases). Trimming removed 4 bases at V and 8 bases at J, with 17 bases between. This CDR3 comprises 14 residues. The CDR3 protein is CASSYGGGVATQYF. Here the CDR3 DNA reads TGTGCCAGCAGTTATGGGGGGGGCGTCGCCACCCAGTACTTC.

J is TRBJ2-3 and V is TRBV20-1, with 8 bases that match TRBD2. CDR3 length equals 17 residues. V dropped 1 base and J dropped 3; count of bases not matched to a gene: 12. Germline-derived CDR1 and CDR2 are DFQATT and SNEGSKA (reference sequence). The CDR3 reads CSARATGGRGVTDTQYF. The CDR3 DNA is TGCAGTGCTAGAGCTACTGGGGGGCGGGGGGTTACAGATACGCAGTATTTT.

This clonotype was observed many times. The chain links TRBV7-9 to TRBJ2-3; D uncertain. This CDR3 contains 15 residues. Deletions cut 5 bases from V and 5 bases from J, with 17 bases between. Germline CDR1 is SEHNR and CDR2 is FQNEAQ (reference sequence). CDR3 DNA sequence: TGTGCCAGCAGCCCTGCAATAGGCCTCAGAGATACGCAGTATTTT. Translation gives CASSPAIGLRDTQYF.

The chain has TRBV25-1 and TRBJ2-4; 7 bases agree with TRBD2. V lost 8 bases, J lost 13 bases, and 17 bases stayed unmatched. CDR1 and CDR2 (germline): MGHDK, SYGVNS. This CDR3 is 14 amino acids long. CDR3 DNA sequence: TGTGCCAGCCGAGCCGGGCTAGCGGATAACGCGCAGTACTTC. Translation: CASRAGLADNAQYF.

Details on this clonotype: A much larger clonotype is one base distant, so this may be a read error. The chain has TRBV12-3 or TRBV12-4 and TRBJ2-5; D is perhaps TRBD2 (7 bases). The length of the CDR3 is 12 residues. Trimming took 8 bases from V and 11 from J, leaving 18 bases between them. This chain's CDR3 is CASGGAYNEQYF. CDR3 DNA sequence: TGTGCCAGCGGGGGGGCTTACAATGAGCAGTACTTC.

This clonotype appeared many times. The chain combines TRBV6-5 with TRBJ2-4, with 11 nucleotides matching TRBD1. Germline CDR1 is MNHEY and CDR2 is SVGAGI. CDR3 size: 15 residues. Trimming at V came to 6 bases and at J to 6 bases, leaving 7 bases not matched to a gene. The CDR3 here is CASSPGQGARNIQYF. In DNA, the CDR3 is TGTGCCAGCAGCCCTGGACAGGGGGCGAGAAACATTCAGTACTTC.

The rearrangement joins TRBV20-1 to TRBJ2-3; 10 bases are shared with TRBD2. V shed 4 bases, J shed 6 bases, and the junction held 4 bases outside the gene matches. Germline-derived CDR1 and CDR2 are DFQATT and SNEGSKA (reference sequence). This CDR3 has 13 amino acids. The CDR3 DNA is TGCAGTGCTACTAGCGGGAGTTGGGATACGCAGTATTTT. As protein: CSATSGSWDTQYF.

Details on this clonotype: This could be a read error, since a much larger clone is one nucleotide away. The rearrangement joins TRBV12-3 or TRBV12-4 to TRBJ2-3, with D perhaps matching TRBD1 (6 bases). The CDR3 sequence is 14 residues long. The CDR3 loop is CASTYRGGTDAQYF. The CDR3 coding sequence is TGTGCCAGCACATATAGAGGGGGAACAGATGCGCAGTATTTT.

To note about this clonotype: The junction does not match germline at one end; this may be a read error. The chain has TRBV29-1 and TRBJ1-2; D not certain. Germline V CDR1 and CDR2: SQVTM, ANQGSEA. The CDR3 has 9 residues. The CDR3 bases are TGCAGCGTTGGAGAGAGGGCTCTCTTC. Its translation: CSVGERALF.

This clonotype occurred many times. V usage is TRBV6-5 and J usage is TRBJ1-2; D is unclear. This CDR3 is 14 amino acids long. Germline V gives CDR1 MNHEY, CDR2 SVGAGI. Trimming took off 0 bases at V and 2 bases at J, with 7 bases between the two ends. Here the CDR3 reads CASSYSTENYGYTF. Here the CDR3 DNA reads TGTGCCAGCAGTTACTCGACGGAAAACTATGGCTACACCTTC.

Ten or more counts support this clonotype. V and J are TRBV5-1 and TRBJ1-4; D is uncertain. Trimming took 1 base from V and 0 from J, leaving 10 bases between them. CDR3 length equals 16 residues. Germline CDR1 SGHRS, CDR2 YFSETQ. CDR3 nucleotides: TGCGCCAGCAGCTTGATCCCGGGATCAACTAATGAAAAACTGTTTTTT. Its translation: CASSLIPGSTNEKLFF.

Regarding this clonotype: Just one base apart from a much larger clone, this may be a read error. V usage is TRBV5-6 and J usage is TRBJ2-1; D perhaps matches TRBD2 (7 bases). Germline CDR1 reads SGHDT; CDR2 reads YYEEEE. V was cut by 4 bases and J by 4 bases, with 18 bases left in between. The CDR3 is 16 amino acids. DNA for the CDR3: TGTGCCAGCAGCCTAGAGGGGGGGGGACGTTACAATGAGCAGTTCTTC. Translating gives CASSLEGGGRYNEQFF.

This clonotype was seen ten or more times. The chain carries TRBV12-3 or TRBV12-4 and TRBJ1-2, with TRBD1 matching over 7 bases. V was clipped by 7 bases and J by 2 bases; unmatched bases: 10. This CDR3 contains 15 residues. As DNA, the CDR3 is TGTGCCAGCACCAAATCGACAGGGTTCAACTATGGCTACACCTTC. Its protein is CASTKSTGFNYGYTF.

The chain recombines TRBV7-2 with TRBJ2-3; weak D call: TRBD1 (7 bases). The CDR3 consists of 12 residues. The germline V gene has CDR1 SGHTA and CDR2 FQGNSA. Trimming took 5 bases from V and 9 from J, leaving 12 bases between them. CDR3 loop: CASSPGGTTQYF. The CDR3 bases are TGTGCCAGCAGCCCAGGGGGGACGACGCAGTATTTT.

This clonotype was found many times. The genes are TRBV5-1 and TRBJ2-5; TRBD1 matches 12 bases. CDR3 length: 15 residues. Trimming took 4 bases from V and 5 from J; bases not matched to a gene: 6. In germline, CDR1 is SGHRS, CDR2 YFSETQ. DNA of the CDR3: TGCGCCAGCAGCCCCCGGGACAGGGGGCAGGAGACCCAGTACTTC. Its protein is CASSPRDRGQETQYF. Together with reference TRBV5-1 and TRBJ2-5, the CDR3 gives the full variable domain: KAGVTQTPRYLIKTRGQQVTLSCSPISGHRSVSWYQQTPGQGLQFLFEYFSETQRNKGNFPGRFSGRQFSNSRSEMNVSTLELGDSALYLCASSPRDRGQETQYFGPGTRLLVL.

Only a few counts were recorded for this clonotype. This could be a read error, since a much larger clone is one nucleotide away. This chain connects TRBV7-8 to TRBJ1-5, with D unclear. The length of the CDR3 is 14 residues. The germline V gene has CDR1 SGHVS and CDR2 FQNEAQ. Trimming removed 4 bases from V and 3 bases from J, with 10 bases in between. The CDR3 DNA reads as TGTGCCAGCAGCTGGCAGGTTCTCAATCAGCCCCAGCATTTT. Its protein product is CASSWQVLNQPQHF.